Shown below are 10 T cell receptor beta chains from a single sample sequenced in a study of CD8+ T cells in alopecia areata. The treatment here: oral pan-JAK inhibitor, 5-10 mg twice daily. cDNA serving as the sequencing template came from extracted, reverse transcribed RNA. The method was immunoSEQ multiplex PCR; TCRdb's version includes in-frame clones alone and lacks a portion of them. The profile shows approximately 210,000 clones, 45% to 65% of them singletons. The material was CD4+ T cells sorted from blood, obtained at week 4, from a patient treated with tofacitinib. The receptors shown here come from a human donor with alopecia areata.

The chain combines TRBV28 with TRBJ1-5; no clear D. CDR1 and CDR2 from the germline V gene are MDHEN and SYDVKM. Trimming stripped 7 bases from V and 0 bases from J, with 13 bases between. This CDR3 has 15 amino acids. The CDR3 sequence is CASTLRGNSNQPQHF. The DNA of the CDR3 is TGTGCCAGCACCTTGAGAGGAAATAGCAATCAGCCCCAGCATTTT.

The CDR3 loop reads CAWSHRGKEGKLFF. The CDR3 DNA is TGTGCCTGGTCTCACAGGGGAAAAGAGGGAAAACTGTTTTTT. The gene calls are TRBV30 and TRBJ1-4, with 7 bases matching TRBD1. The CDR3 spans 14 residues. V lost 5 bases, J lost 10 bases, and 13 bases stayed unmatched. Per germline, CDR1 GTSNPN and CDR2 SVGIG (reference sequence).

The gene calls are TRBV30 and TRBJ2-3; D call uncertain. This CDR3 is built from 16 residues. The germline V gene has CDR1 GTSNPN and CDR2 SVGIG (reference sequence). V was pared by 5 bases and J by 4 bases, with 22 bases between. CDR3 bases: TGTGCCTGGCGTTTGGCTGGTGGCGGCTTCGCAGATACGCAGTATTTT. This codes for CAWRLAGGGFADTQYF.

The chain has TRBV2 and TRBJ1-2; 8 nucleotides align to TRBD1. The CDR3 is 13 amino acids. Germline CDR1 and CDR2: SNHLY and FYNNEI. J gave up 6 bases and V 6 bases, and 6 bases lay outside the gene matches. Here the CDR3 DNA reads TGTGCCAGCAGGACAGGGGATTTCCATGGCTACACCTTC. Protein sequence: CASRTGDFHGYTF. The entire variable domain, with the rest obtained from reference TRBV2 and TRBJ1-2, is as follows: EPEVTQTPSHQVTQMGQEVILRCVPISNHLYFYWYRQILGQKVEFLVSFYNNEISEKSEIFDDQFSVERPDGSNFTLKIRSTKLEDSAMYFCASRTGDFHGYTFGSGTRLTVV.

The V and J genes are TRBV18 and TRBJ2-1; D call uncertain. CDR1 is KGHSH and CDR2 is LQKENI in the germline V gene. This CDR3 has 16 amino acids. V lost 2 bases and J 4 bases, leaving 15 bases between the germline ends. This chain's CDR3 is CASSPSFRAYYNEQFF. The CDR3 DNA sequence: TGTGCCAGCTCACCAAGTTTCCGGGCGTATTACAATGAGCAGTTCTTC.

The chain joins TRBV30 to TRBJ2-1; a possible D gene is TRBD2 (6 bases). Trimming removed 0 bases from V and 5 bases from J, with 8 bases in between. This CDR3 contains 13 residues. Germline CDR1 GTSNPN, CDR2 SVGIG (reference sequence). CDR3 in DNA: TGTGCCTGGAGTGTAGGAGGGGACAATGAGCAGTTCTTC. Translation: CAWSVGGDNEQFF.

The chain employs TRBV7-6 and TRBJ1-6, with D maybe TRBD1 (6 bases). The V gene's germline CDR1 is SGHVS and CDR2 FNYEAQ. The CDR3 extends over 17 amino acids. V was cut by 5 bases and J by 6 bases, with 20 bases left in between. The CDR3 nucleotides read TGTGCCAGCAGCGCAGCTAGGGGGGGGCGGTCTAATTCACCCCTCCACTTT. It specifies CASSAARGGRSNSPLHF.

This clone appeared a few times. In DNA, the CDR3 is TGTGCCAGCAGTGGGACAGGGGGCTGGAAGCAGTACTTC. This gives the protein CASSGTGGWKQYF. V usage is TRBV25-1 and J usage is TRBJ2-7, with TRBD1 matching 11 bases. Looked up from germline, CDR1 is MGHDK and CDR2 is SYGVNS. V lost 4 bases to trimming and J lost 8 bases; unmatched junction nucleotides: 4. This CDR3 region has 13 residues.

The chain links TRBV30 to TRBJ1-3; D ambiguous. V was trimmed by 0 bases and J by 11 bases, leaving 8 bases between them. This CDR3 contains 11 residues. Germline CDR1 GTSNPN, CDR2 SVGIG (reference sequence). CDR3 residues: CAWSVRTPIYF. CDR3 coding DNA: TGTGCCTGGAGTGTACGGACCCCCATATATTTT.

This clone was counted a few times. V usage is TRBV29-1 and J usage is TRBJ2-2; D gene uncertain. The germline gives CDR1 SQVTM, CDR2 ANQGSEA. Trimming took 4 bases from V and 0 from J, leaving 6 bases between them. The CDR3 runs 13 residues. The CDR3 DNA sequence: TGCAGCGTTGGGCGGTCGAACACCGGGGAGCTGTTTTTT. This translates into CSVGRSNTGELFF.